Listed below are T cell receptor beta chains from one sample, sequenced in a study of cytomegalovirus exposure and HLA in healthy donors. The data were produced by immunoSEQ multiplex PCR, yet TCRdb's version contains in-frame clones alone and is incomplete. The data contain 110,000 to 150,000 clones, over 60% of them singletons. The sequenced material came from PBMCs. These receptors were collected from a man in his forties in good health and CMV-seropositive. Both conserved end residues are part of each CDR3. The D gene is left open where the match is weak. Size is omitted from some rows. Given values are once, few, many or a class for expanded clones.

V	size	J	length	D	CDR3	DNA
TRBV6-5	NA	TRBJ2-3	13	NA	CAARETNTDTQYF	TGTGCCGCAAGGGAGACCAACACAGATACGCAGTATTTT
TRBV10-3	few	TRBJ1-2	13	TRBD1	CAIRDRGLNGYTF	TGTGCCATCAGGGACAGGGGGCTTAATGGCTACACCTTC
TRBV13	NA	TRBJ2-7	16	TRBD1	CASSSPGTGLLYEQYF	TGTGCCAGCAGCTCGCCCGGGACAGGGCTCCTCTACGAGCAGTACTTC
TRBV18	NA	TRBJ2-3	16	NA	CASSPLVSGDTDTQYF	TGTGCCAGCTCACCCTTGGTTAGCGGAGACACAGATACGCAGTATTTT
TRBV7-7	NA	TRBJ2-7	15	TRBD2	CASSRGTSGSYEQYF	TGTGCTAGCAGCCGAGGGACTAGCGGATCCTACGAGCAGTACTTC
TRBV28	NA	TRBJ1-5	14	NA	CASSFGISNQPQHF	TGTGCCAGCAGTTTTGGCATTAGCAATCAGCCCCAGCATTTT
TRBV5-1	NA	TRBJ1-4	16	NA	CASSLTAGAGNEKLFF	TGCGCCAGCAGCTTGACGGCGGGGGCCGGTAATGAAAAACTGTTTTTT
TRBV19	few	TRBJ1-1	15	NA	CASSTRVGGHTEAFF	TGTGCCAGTAGTACCAGGGTTGGTGGGCACACTGAAGCTTTCTTT
TRBV15	NA	TRBJ1-4	15	NA	CATSRAQGFYEKLFF	TGTGCCACCAGCAGAGCGCAGGGATTTTATGAAAAACTGTTTTTT
TRBV11-3	NA	TRBJ2-1	18	NA	CASSLGQSVGALADEQFF	TGTGCCAGCAGCTTAGGGCAGAGCGTTGGGGCTCTGGCGGATGAGCAGTTCTTC
TRBV5-4	NA	TRBJ2-7	15	TRBD2	CASSGAGGPLYEQYF	TGTGCCAGCAGCGGGGCGGGGGGCCCCCTCTACGAGCAGTACTTC
TRBV7-9	NA	TRBJ1-5	18	TRBD1	CASSLVGSRDSSNQPQHF	TGTGCCAGCAGCTTAGTGGGGTCGAGGGACAGTAGCAATCAGCCCCAGCATTTT
TRBV9	NA	TRBJ2-3	16	TRBD1	CASSVGKGAITDTQYF	TGTGCCAGCAGCGTAGGAAAGGGGGCGATCACTGATACGCAGTATTTT
TRBV5-1	once	TRBJ1-1	14	NA	CASSLRDIDTEAFF	TGCGCCAGCAGCCTCCGGGACATAGACACTGAAGCTTTCTTT
TRBV5-6	NA	TRBJ1-2	15	NA	CASSRRNRANYGYTF	TGTGCCAGCAGCCGAAGAAATCGAGCTAACTATGGCTACACCTTC
TRBV5-8	few	TRBJ2-1	18	TRBD2	CASSLQGLAGGLHNEQFF	TGTGCCAGCAGCTTGCAGGGACTAGCGGGAGGGCTACACAATGAGCAGTTCTTC
TRBV27	NA	TRBJ1-6	16	NA	CASTSTGARVNSPLHF	TGTGCCAGCACGAGTACGGGAGCTAGGGTTAATTCACCCCTCCACTTT
TRBV4-3	NA	TRBJ2-7	16	TRBD1	CASSQVRTGYFYEQYF	TGCGCCAGCAGCCAAGTGAGGACAGGCTATTTCTACGAGCAGTACTTC
TRBV19	NA	TRBJ1-2	15	NA	CASSPSQGRLRGYTF	TGTGCCAGTAGTCCCTCGCAGGGAAGGTTACGTGGCTACACCTTC
TRBV2	NA	TRBJ1-1	13	TRBD1	CASRTGENTEAFF	TGTGCCAGCAGGACAGGGGAAAACACTGAAGCTTTCTTT
TRBV9	NA	TRBJ1-3	14	TRBD1	CASSGMTGGNTIYF	TGTGCCAGCAGCGGGATGACAGGGGGAAACACCATATATTTT
TRBV19	NA	TRBJ1-1	14	TRBD1	CASSMGSGGTEAFF	TGTGCCAGTAGTATGGGGTCAGGGGGGACTGAAGCTTTCTTT
TRBV28	once	TRBJ1-4	15	NA	CASSLAGLANEKLFF	TGTGCCAGCAGTTTAGCAGGATTGGCTAATGAAAAACTGTTTTTT
TRBV28	NA	TRBJ1-2	14	NA	CASSPYDRNYGYTF	TGTGCCAGCAGCCCATACGACAGGAACTATGGCTACACCTTC
TRBV19	few	TRBJ1-1	14	NA	CASSIRTEGTEAFF	TGTGCCAGTAGTATCCGTACAGAGGGCACTGAAGCTTTCTTT
TRBV19	few	TRBJ1-5	14	TRBD1	CASRNRGSNQPQHF	TGTGCCAGTAGAAACAGGGGTAGCAATCAGCCCCAGCATTTT
TRBV7-9	NA	TRBJ2-3	18	TRBD2	CASSPLGERGAFTDTQYF	TGTGCCAGCAGCCCGCTAGGGGAGCGGGGGGCTTTCACAGATACGCAGTATTTT
TRBV10-2	many	TRBJ2-7	13	NA	CASSDRTTYEQYF	TGCGCCAGCAGTGACAGGACTACCTACGAGCAGTACTTC
TRBV5-6	NA	TRBJ2-7	13	TRBD1	CASSLTGVYEQYF	TGTGCCAGCAGCTTGACAGGGGTATACGAGCAGTACTTC
TRBV4-1	NA	TRBJ1-2	13	NA	CASSRPGQQGYTF	TGCGCCAGCAGCCGCCCGGGACAACAGGGCTACACCTTC
TRBV4-1	NA	TRBJ2-4	14	NA	CASSQWAGENIQYF	TGCGCCAGCAGCCAATGGGCAGGCGAAAACATTCAGTACTTC
TRBV11-3	NA	TRBJ2-5	14	TRBD1	CASSSGQGKETQYF	TGTGCCAGCAGCTCGGGACAGGGCAAGGAGACCCAGTACTTC
TRBV11-3	NA	TRBJ2-1	16	TRBD2	CASSSRGAGGKNEQFF	TGTGCCAGCAGCTCCCGGGGAGCGGGGGGGAAGAATGAGCAGTTCTTC
TRBV5-1	NA	TRBJ2-5	16	TRBD1	CASTGMTTGGAETQYF	TGCGCCAGCACCGGGATGACGACAGGGGGCGCAGAGACCCAGTACTTC
TRBV6-6	NA	TRBJ2-7	16	TRBD1	CASSSSQQGYRSVRYF	TGTGCCAGCAGTTCCTCCCAACAGGGGTATCGGAGCGTGCGGTACTTC
TRBV5-4	NA	TRBJ2-6	19	TRBD1	CASSPQPGTGLSGANVLTF	TGTGCCAGCAGCCCTCAACCCGGGACAGGTCTCTCTGGGGCCAACGTCCTGACTTTC
TRBV29-1	NA	TRBJ1-4	14	TRBD1	CSVTLRGQGEKLFF	TGCAGCGTTACACTAAGAGGACAGGGTGAAAAACTGTTTTTT
TRBV5-4	NA	TRBJ1-1	13	NA	CASSLNRNTEAFF	TGTGCCAGCAGCCTAAACAGGAACACTGAAGCTTTCTTT
TRBV30	NA	TRBJ2-5	13	NA	CAWSPGQTETQYF	TGTGCCTGGAGTCCCGGACAGACGGAGACCCAGTACTTC
TRBV27	few	TRBJ1-2	14	TRBD1	CASSYRGQGLGYTF	TGTGCCAGCAGTTACCGGGGACAGGGACTAGGCTACACCTTC
TRBV28	NA	TRBJ1-4	14	TRBD1	CASSTGAPNEKLFF	TGTGCCAGCAGTACAGGGGCACCTAATGAAAAACTGTTTTTT
TRBV14	NA	TRBJ2-7	16	TRBD2	CASSQEGLAGAREQYF	TGTGCCAGCAGCCAAGAAGGACTAGCGGGAGCTCGAGAGCAGTACTTC
TRBV29-1	NA	TRBJ1-1	13	NA	CSVLPRLNTEAFF	TGCAGCGTTTTACCCAGATTGAACACTGAAGCTTTCTTT
TRBV6-5	few	TRBJ1-1	12	NA	CASRRVEGQPFF	TGTGCCAGCAGACGAGTGGAGGGGCAACCTTTCTTT
TRBV2	NA	TRBJ1-5	15	NA	CASQQRGGAGQPQHF	TGTGCCAGCCAACAGAGGGGGGGGGCGGGTCAGCCCCAGCATTTT
TRBV30	NA	TRBJ1-1	13	NA	CAWSVAGVGKAFF	TGTGCCTGGAGTGTTGCGGGGGTAGGAAAAGCTTTCTTT
TRBV5-1	NA	TRBJ2-1	16	NA	CASSYTLGSSYNEQFF	TGCGCCAGCAGTTACACTTTGGGGAGCTCCTACAATGAGCAGTTCTTC
TRBV9	NA	TRBJ2-1	15	TRBD2	CASSVVAGPYNEQFF	TGTGCCAGCAGCGTAGTAGCGGGGCCCTACAATGAGCAGTTCTTC
TRBV19	NA	TRBJ1-1	15	TRBD1	CASSTPTGGITEAFF	TGTGCCAGTAGTACCCCGACAGGGGGCATTACTGAAGCTTTCTTT
TRBV30	NA	TRBJ1-1	13	NA	CAWSLARNTEAFF	TGTGCCTGGAGTCTAGCCCGCAACACTGAAGCTTTCTTT